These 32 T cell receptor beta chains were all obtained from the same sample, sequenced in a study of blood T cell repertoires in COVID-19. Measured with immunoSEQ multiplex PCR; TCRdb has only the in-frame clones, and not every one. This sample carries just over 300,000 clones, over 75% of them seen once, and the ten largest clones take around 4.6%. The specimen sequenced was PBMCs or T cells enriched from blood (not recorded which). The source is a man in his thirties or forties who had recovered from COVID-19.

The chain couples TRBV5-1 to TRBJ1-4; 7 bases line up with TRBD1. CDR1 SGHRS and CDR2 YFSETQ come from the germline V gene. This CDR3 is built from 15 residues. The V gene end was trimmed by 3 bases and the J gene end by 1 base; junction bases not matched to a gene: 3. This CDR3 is CASSSQGLTNEKLFF. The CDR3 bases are TGCGCCAGCAGCTCACAGGGGTTAACTAATGAAAAACTGTTTTTT.

CDR3 in amino acids: CASSQGVRSYNEQFF. The DNA of the CDR3 is TGTGCCAGCAGCCAAGGAGTGAGGTCCTACAATGAGCAGTTCTTC. The chain carries TRBV4-2 and TRBJ2-1; D gene ambiguous. Per the germline V gene, CDR1 is LGHNA and CDR2 is YNFKEQ. CDR3 length: 15 amino acids. Trimming took 1 base from V and 1 from J, leaving 8 bases between them.

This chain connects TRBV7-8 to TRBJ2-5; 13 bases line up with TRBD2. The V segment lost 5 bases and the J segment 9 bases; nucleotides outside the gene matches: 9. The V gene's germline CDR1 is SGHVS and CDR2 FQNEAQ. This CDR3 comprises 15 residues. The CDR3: CASSPRTSGRGSQYF. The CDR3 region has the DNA TGTGCCAGCAGCCCTCGGACTAGCGGGAGAGGGTCCCAGTACTTC.

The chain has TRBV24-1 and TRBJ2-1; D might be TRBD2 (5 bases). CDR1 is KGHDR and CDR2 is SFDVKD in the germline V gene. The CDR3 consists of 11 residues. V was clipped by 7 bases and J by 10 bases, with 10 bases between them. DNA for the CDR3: TGTGCCACCAGAGAGGGAGAGGAGCAGTTCTTC. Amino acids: CATREGEEQFF.

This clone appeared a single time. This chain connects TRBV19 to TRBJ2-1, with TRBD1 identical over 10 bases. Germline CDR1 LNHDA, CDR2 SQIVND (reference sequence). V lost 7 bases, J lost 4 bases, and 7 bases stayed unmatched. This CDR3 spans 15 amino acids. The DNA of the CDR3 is TGTGCCAGTACCCCGGGACAGGGGACGTACAATGAGCAGTTCTTC. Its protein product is CASTPGQGTYNEQFF.

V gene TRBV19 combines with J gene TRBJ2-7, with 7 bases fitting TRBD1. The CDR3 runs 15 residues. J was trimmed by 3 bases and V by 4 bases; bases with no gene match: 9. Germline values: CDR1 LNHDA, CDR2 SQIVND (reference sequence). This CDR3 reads CASSKAQTGNYEQYF. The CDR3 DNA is TGTGCCAGTAGTAAGGCCCAGACAGGGAACTACGAGCAGTACTTC.

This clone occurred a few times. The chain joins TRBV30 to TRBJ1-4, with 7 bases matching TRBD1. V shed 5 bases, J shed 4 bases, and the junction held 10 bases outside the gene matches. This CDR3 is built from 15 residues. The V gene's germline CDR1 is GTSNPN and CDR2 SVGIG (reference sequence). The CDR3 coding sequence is TGTGCCTGGGCTACAGGGGCAGGGGTTAATGAAAAACTGTTTTTT. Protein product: CAWATGAGVNEKLFF. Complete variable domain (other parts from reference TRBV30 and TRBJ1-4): SQTIHQWPATLVQPVGSPLSLECTVEGTSNPNLYWYRQAAGRGLQLLFYSVGIGQISSEVPQNLSASRPQDRQFILSSKKLLLSDSGFYLCAWATGAGVNEKLFFGSGTQLSVL.

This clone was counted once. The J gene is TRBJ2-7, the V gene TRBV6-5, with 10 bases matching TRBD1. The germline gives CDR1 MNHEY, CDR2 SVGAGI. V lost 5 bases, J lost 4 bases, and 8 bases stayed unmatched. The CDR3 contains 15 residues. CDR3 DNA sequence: TGTGCCAGCAGTCGCACCGGGACAGGGGATTACGAGCAGTACTTC. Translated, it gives CASSRTGTGDYEQYF.

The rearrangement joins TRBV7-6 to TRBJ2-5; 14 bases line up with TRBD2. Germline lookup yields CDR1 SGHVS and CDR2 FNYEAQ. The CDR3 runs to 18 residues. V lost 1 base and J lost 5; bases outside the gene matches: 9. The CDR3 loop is CASSLGGTSGSLWETQYF. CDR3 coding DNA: TGTGCCAGCAGCTTAGGCGGGACTAGCGGGAGTTTGTGGGAGACCCAGTACTTC.

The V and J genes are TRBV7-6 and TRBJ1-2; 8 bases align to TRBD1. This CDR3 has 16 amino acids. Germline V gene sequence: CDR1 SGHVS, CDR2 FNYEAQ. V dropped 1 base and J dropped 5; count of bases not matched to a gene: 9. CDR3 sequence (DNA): TGTGCCAGCAGCTTAGGGATTTCAGGGGGCGGATATGGCTACACCTTC. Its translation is CASSLGISGGGYGYTF.

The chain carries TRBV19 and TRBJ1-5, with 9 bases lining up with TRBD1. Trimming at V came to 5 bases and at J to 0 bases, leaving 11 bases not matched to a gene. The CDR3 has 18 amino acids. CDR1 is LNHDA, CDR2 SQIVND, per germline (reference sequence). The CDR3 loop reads CASSLTGGGVGSNQPQHF. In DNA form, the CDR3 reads TGTGCCAGTAGTTTAACAGGGGGCGGTGTGGGTAGCAATCAGCCCCAGCATTTT.

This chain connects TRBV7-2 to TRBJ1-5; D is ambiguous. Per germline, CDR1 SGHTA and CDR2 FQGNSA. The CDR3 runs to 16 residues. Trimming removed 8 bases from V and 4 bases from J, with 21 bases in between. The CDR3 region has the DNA TGTGCCAGCGCTCCGGGAGGGCAAGCGGGGAATCAGCCCCAGCATTTT. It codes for CASAPGGQAGNQPQHF.

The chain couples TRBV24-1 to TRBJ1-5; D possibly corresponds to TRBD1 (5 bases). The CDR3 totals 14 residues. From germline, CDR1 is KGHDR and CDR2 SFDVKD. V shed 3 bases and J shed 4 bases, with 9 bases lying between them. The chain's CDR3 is CATSDLGGNQPQHF. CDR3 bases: TGTGCCACCAGTGATCTGGGGGGAAATCAGCCCCAGCATTTT.

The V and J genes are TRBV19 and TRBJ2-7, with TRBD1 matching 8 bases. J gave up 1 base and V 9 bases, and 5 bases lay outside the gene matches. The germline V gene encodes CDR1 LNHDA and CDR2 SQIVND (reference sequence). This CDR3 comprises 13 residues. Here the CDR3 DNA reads TGTGCCAGCCGAAGACAGGGGTCCTACGAGCAGTACTTC. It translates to CASRRQGSYEQYF.

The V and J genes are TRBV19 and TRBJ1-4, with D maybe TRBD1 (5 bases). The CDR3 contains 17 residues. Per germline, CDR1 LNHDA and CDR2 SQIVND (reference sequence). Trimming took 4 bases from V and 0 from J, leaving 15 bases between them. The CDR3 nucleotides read TGTGCCAGTAGTACTACCCGACAAGGGGCAACTAATGAAAAACTGTTTTTT. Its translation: CASSTTRQGATNEKLFF.

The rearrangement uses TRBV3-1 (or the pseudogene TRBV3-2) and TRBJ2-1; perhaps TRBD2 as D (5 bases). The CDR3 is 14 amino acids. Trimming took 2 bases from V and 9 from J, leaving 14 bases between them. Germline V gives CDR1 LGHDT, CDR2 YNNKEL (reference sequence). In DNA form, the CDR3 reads TGTGCCAGCAGCCAATTCAAGGGTGAGGGTGAGCAGTTCTTC. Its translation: CASSQFKGEGEQFF.

The chain's CDR3 is CASSLEGLALGEQYF. The CDR3 coding sequence is TGTGCCAGCAGCTTGGAGGGACTAGCTTTGGGCGAGCAGTACTTC. The chain recombines TRBV5-4 with TRBJ2-7; 9 positions match TRBD2. Germline CDR1 SGHNT, CDR2 YYREEE (reference sequence). The CDR3 runs to 15 residues. J was trimmed by 6 bases and V by 0 bases; bases with no gene match: 7.

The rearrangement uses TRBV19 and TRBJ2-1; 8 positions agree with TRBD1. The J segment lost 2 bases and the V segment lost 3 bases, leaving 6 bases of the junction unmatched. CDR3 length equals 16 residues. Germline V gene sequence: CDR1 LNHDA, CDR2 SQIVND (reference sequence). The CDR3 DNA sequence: TGTGCCAGTAGTATCGCTGCACAGGGGGCCTACAATGAGCAGTTCTTC. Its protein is CASSIAAQGAYNEQFF.

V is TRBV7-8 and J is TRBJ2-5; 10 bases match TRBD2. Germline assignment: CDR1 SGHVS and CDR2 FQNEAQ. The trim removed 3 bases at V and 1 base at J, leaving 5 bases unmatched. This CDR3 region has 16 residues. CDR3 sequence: CASSFTWTSGQETQYF. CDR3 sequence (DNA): TGTGCCAGCAGCTTCACTTGGACTAGCGGCCAAGAGACCCAGTACTTC.

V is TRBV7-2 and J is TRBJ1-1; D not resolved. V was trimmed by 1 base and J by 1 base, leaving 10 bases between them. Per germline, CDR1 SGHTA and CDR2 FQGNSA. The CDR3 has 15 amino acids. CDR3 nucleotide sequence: TGTGCCAGCAGCTTAGTTGGGCAGCCGAACACTGAAGCTTTCTTT. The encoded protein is CASSLVGQPNTEAFF.

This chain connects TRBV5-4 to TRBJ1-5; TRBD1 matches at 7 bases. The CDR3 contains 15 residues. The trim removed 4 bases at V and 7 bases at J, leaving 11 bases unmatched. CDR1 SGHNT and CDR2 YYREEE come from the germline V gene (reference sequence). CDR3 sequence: CASSLQGNPGQPQHF. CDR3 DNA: TGTGCCAGCAGCCTACAGGGGAATCCGGGGCAGCCCCAGCATTTT.

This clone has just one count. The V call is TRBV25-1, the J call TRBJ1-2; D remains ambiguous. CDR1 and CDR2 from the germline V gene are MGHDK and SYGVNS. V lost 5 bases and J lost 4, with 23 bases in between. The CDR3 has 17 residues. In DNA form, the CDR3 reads TGTGCCAGCAGTATGTGGGCAGCCTCTCCGGTCGTCTATGGCTACACCTTC. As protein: CASSMWAASPVVYGYTF.

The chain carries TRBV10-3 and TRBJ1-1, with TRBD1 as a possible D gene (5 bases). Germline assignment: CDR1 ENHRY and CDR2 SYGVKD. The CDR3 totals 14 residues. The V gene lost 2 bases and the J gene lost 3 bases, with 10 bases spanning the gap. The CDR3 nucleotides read TGTGCCATCAGTGAGCAGGGCAGCTACACTGAAGCTTTCTTT. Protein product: CAISEQGSYTEAFF.

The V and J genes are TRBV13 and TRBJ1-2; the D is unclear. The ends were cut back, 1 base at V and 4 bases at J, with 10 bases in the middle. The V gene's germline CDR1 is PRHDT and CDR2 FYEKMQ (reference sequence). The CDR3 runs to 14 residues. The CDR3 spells CASSLEGRGYGYTF. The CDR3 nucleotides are TGTGCCAGCAGCTTAGAAGGACGGGGCTATGGCTACACCTTC.

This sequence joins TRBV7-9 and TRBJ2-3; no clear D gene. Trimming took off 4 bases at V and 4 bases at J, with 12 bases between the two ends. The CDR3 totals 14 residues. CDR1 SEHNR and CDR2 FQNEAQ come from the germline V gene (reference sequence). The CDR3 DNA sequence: TGTGCCAGCAGCTACGGAACAGCTGCAGATACGCAGTATTTT. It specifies CASSYGTAADTQYF. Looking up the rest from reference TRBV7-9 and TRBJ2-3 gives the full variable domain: DTGVSQNPRHKITKRGQNVTFRCDPISEHNRLYWYRQTLGQGPEFLTYFQNEAQLEKSRLLSDRFSAERPKGSFSTLEIQRTEQGDSAMYLCASSYGTAADTQYFGPGTRLTVL.

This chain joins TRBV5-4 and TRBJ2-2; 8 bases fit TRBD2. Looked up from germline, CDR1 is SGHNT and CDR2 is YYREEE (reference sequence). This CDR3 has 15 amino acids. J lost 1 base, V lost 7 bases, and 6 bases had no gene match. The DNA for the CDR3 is TGTGCCAGCTCCGGGGGGGCCTTGAACACCGGGGAGCTGTTTTTT. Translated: CASSGGALNTGELFF.

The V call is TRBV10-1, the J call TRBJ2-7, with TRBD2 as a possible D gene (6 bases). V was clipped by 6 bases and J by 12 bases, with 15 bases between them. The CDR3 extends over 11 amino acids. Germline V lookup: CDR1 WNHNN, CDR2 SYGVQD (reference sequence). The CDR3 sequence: CASSDGGSLYF. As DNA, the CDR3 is TGCGCCAGCAGCGATGGAGGGAGTTTGTACTTC.

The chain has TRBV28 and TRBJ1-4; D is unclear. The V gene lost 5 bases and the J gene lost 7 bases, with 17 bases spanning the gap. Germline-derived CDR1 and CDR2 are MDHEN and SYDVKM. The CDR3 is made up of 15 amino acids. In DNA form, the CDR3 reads TGTGCCAGCAGTCCCCGTGGTCCAACAACTGAAAAACTGTTTTTT. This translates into CASSPRGPTTEKLFF. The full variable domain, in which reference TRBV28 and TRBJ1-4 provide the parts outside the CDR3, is DVKVTQSSRYLVKRTGEKVFLECVQDMDHENMFWYRQDPGLGLRLIYFSYDVKMKEKGDIPEGYSVSREKKERFSLILESASTNQTSMYLCASSPRGPTTEKLFFGSGTQLSVL.

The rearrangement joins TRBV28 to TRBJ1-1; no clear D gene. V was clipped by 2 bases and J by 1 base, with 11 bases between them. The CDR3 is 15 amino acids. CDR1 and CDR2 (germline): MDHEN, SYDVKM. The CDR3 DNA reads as TGTGCCAGCAGTTTAGAGGCGTTACCGAACACTGAAGCTTTCTTT. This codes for CASSLEALPNTEAFF. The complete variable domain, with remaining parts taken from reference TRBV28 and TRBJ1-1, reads DVKVTQSSRYLVKRTGEKVFLECVQDMDHENMFWYRQDPGLGLRLIYFSYDVKMKEKGDIPEGYSVSREKKERFSLILESASTNQTSMYLCASSLEALPNTEAFFGQGTRLTVV.

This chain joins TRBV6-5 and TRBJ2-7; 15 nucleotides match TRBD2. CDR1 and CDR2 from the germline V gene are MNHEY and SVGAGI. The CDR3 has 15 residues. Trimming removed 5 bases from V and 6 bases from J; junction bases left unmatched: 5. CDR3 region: CASSRTSGGAGEQYF. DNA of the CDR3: TGTGCCAGCAGTCGGACTAGCGGGGGGGCCGGCGAGCAGTACTTC.

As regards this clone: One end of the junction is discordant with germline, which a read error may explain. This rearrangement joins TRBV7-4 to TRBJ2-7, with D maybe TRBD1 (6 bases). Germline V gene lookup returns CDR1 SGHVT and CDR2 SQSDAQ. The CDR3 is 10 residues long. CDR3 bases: TGTGCCAGCAGCCCGACAACAGGGAACTTC. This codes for CASSPTTGNF.

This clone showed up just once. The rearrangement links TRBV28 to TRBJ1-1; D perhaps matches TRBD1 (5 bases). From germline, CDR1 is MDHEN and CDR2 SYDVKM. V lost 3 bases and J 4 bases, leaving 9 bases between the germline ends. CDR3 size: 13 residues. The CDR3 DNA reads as TGTGCCAGCAGTTTTCGTGGGGCCACTGAAGCTTTCTTT. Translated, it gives CASSFRGATEAFF. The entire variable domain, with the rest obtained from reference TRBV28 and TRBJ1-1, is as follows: DVKVTQSSRYLVKRTGEKVFLECVQDMDHENMFWYRQDPGLGLRLIYFSYDVKMKEKGDIPEGYSVSREKKERFSLILESASTNQTSMYLCASSFRGATEAFFGQGTRLTVV.